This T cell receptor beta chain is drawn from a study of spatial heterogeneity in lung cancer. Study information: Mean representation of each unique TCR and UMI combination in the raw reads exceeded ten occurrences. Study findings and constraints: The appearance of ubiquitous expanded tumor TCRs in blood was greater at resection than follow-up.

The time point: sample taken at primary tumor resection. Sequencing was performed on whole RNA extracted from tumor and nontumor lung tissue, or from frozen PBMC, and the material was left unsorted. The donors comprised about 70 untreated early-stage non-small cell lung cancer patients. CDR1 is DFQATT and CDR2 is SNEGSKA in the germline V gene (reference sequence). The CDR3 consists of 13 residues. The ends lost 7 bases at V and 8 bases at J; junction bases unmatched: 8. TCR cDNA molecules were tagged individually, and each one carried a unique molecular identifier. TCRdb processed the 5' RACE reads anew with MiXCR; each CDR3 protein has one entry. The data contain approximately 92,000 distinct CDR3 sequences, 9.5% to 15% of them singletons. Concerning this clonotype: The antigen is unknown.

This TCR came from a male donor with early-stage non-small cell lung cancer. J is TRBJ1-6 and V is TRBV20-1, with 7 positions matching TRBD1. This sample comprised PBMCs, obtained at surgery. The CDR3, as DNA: TGCAGTGGACAGGGAGGAAGAGATTCACCCCTCCACTTT. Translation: CSGQGGRDSPLHF.